The clone carrying this T cell receptor beta chain has a count of ten or more. TCRdb re-clonotyped the PCR reads via MiXCR. The sample contains fewer than 40,000 clones, roughly 25% of which appear only once. With V trimmed by 6 bases and J by 1 base, 7 bases remained unmatched. There are 15 residues in the CDR3. Germline CDR1 is KGHSH and CDR2 is LQKENI. This entry is derived from a study of metastatic and nonmetastatic thyroid tumors. Among the patients, none had received any treatment before thyroid surgery. The sequence was obtained from a female donor with papillary thyroid cancer or a benign thyroid nodule (not recorded which). Some clones in this sample may be carry-over from other donors' samples. The sample taken for sequencing was blood. The chain employs TRBV18 and TRBJ1-1, with TRBD1 matching 8 bases. The CDR3 protein is CASSQSGQENTEAFF. The CDR3 coding sequence is TGTGCCAGCTCCCAATCGGGACAGGAGAACACTGAAGCTTTCTTT. Variable domain in full (rest from reference TRBV18 and TRBJ1-1): NAGVMQNPRHLVRRRGQEARLRCSPMKGHSHVYWYRQLPEEGLKFMVYLQKENIIDESGMPKERFSAEFPKEGPSILRIQQVVRGDSAAYFCASSQSGQENTEAFFGQGTRLTVV.